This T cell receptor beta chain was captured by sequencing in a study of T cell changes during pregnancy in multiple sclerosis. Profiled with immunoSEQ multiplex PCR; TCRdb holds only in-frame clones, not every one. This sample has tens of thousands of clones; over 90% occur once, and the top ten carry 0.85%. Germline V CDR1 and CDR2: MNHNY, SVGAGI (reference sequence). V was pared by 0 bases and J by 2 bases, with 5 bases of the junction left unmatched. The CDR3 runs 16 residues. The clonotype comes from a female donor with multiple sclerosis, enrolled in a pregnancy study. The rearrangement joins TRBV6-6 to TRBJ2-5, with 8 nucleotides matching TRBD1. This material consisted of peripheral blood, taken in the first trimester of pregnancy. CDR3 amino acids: CASSYSWTGRQETQYF. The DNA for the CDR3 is TGTGCCAGCAGTTACTCCTGGACAGGGCGGCAAGAGACCCAGTACTTC.